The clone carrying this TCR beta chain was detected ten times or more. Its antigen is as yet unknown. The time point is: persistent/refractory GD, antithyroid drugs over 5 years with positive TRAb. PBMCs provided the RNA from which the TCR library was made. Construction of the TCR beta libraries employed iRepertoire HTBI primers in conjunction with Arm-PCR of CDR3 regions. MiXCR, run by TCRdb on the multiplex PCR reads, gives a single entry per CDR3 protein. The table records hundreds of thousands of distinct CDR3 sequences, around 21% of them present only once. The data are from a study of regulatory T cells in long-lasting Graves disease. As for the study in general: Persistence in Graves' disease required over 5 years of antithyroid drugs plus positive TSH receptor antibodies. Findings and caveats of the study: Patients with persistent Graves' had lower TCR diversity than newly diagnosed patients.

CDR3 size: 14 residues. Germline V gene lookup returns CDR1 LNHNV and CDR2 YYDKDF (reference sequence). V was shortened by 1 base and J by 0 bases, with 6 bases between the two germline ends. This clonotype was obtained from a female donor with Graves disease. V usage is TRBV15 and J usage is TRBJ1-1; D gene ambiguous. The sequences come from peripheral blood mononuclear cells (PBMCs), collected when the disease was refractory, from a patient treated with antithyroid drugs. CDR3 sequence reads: CATSRGNMNTEAFF. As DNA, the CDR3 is TGTGCCACCAGCAGAGGAAACATGAACACTGAAGCTTTCTTT. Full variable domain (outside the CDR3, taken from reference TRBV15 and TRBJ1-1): DAMVIQNPRYQVTQFGKPVTLSCSQTLNHNVMYWYQQKSSQAPKLLFHYYDKDFNNEADTPDNFQSRRPNTSFCFLDIRSPGLGDTAMYLCATSRGNMNTEAFFGQGTRLTVV.